These 14 T cell receptor beta chains share one sample of origin, sequenced in a study of Ad26.COV2.S vaccination and SARS-CoV-2 variants (dated by TCRdb to the early 2020s). Libraries came from the immunoSEQ multiplex PCR assay. Imported from immuneACCESS, the table was reduced by TCRdb to in-frame sequences with V and J called. These copies leave out some clones; in studies compared against another copy, an unresolved V gene accounts for under half, and the cause of the remainder is not known. The sample contains fewer than 400,000 clones, around 84% of them found a single time. 1.9% of the sample comes from the top ten. In light of the paper, this sample's treatment or condition label describes: approximately 18 received Ad26.COV2.S at low or high dose, single or two shots; about 5 received placebo; per-sample allocation not given. Repertoires of vaccine and placebo recipients were sequenced from samples taken on day 63 after the first injection.

Here the sequenced sample was peripheral blood, taken in a trial of Ad26.COV2.S vaccine versus placebo. All receptors come from a person between 18 and 59 years old who received the Ad26.COV2.S COVID-19 vaccine or a placebo.

V is TRBV30 and J is TRBJ1-4; unclear D gene. Looked up from germline, CDR1 is GTSNPN and CDR2 is SVGIG (reference sequence). The CDR3 has 13 residues. V was shortened by 2 bases and J by 6 bases, with 10 bases between the two germline ends. The CDR3 nucleotides are TGTGCCTGGAGTTACCAGCATTATGAAAAACTGTTTTTT. Protein sequence: CAWSYQHYEKLFF.

The genes are TRBV18 and TRBJ1-5; weak D call: TRBD1 (5 bases). V lost 6 bases and J lost 4, with 16 bases in between. Germline V gene sequence: CDR1 KGHSH, CDR2 LQKENI. The CDR3 loop spans 15 amino acids. In DNA, the CDR3 is TGTGCCAGCTCGGATACCGCAGGGTGGAATCAGCCCCAGCATTTT. Encoded protein: CASSDTAGWNQPQHF.

The chain recombines TRBV9 with TRBJ1-2, with D possibly matching TRBD1 (5 bases). This CDR3 is 14 amino acids long. CDR1 is SGDLS and CDR2 is YYNGEE in the germline V gene. Trimming pared 0 bases from V and 2 bases from J, leaving 8 bases between. CDR3 residues: CASSVDNRNYGYTF. CDR3 DNA sequence: TGTGCCAGCAGCGTAGACAACAGGAACTATGGCTACACCTTC.

The rearrangement uses TRBV6-5 and TRBJ2-7; the D gene is possibly TRBD1 (5 bases). In germline, CDR1 is MNHEY, CDR2 SVGAGI. This CDR3 is built from 14 residues. Deletions cut 5 bases from V and 2 bases from J, with 13 bases between. In DNA form, the CDR3 reads TGTGCCAGCAGTACGACGGGCAGGGCCTACGAGCAGTACTTC. Translation: CASSTTGRAYEQYF.

The chain is built from TRBV7-8 and TRBJ1-1; maybe TRBD1 (6 bases). V lost 6 bases and J lost 1, with 18 bases in between. The CDR3 extends over 16 amino acids. Germline V gene lookup returns CDR1 SGHVS and CDR2 FQNEAQ. CDR3 loop: CASRPWEGVANTEAFF. Written as DNA, the CDR3 is TGTGCCAGCAGGCCCTGGGAGGGGGTCGCGAACACTGAAGCTTTCTTT.

This sequence joins TRBV19 and TRBJ1-2; 7 nucleotides agree with TRBD1. The CDR3 extends over 17 amino acids. V trimming: 6 bases; J trimming: 1 base; junction bases outside the gene matches: 14. Germline values: CDR1 LNHDA, CDR2 SQIVND (reference sequence). The CDR3 protein is CASSPRQGQVINYGYTF. In nucleotides, the CDR3 is TGTGCCAGTAGCCCCCGACAGGGCCAAGTCATTAACTATGGCTACACCTTC. The variable domain in full, completed from reference TRBV19 and TRBJ1-2, reads DGGITQSPKYLFRKEGQNVTLSCEQNLNHDAMYWYRQDPGQGLRLIYYSQIVNDFQKGDIAEGYSVSREKKESFPLTVTSAQKNPTAFYLCASSPRQGQVINYGYTFGSGTRLTVV.

The CDR3 region has the DNA TGTGCCAGCAGGACGGGACAGGTGAACACCGGGGAGCTGTTTTTT. The encoded protein is CASRTGQVNTGELFF. This chain uses TRBV27 with TRBJ2-2, with TRBD1 matching over 8 bases. This CDR3 has 15 residues. V lost 6 bases to trimming and J lost 1 base; unmatched junction nucleotides: 4. Germline CDR1 MNHEY, CDR2 SMNVEV (reference sequence).

This clone has just one count. One end of the junction does not line up with germline, which may come from a read error. The chain uses TRBV20-1 and TRBJ2-4, with D possibly called TRBD1 or TRBD2 (5 bases each). Per germline, CDR1 DFQATT and CDR2 SNEGSKA (reference sequence). The CDR3 extends over 11 amino acids. DNA for the CDR3: TGCAGTGCTGTCTATGGGGGACCGAATATTTTC. Protein sequence: CSAVYGGPNIF.

This chain uses TRBV19 with TRBJ2-7, with 7 bases identical to TRBD1. CDR1 is LNHDA, CDR2 SQIVND, per germline (reference sequence). V was clipped by 1 base and J by 8 bases; unmatched bases: 2. This CDR3 region has 12 residues. The CDR3 reads CASSIGQGKQYF. CDR3 nucleotide sequence: TGTGCCAGTAGTATAGGACAGGGCAAGCAGTACTTC.

The V and J genes are TRBV6-5 and TRBJ2-2; the match to TRBD1 covers 9 bases. Germline lookup yields CDR1 MNHEY and CDR2 SVGAGI. The CDR3 has 15 amino acids. Germline trimming cut 7 bases from V and 4 bases from J; bases unmatched to any gene: 7. The chain's CDR3 is CASTLGQGSTGELFF. In DNA form, the CDR3 reads TGTGCCAGCACCCTAGGACAGGGGAGCACCGGGGAGCTGTTTTTT.

The CDR3 bases are TGTGCCAGCAGCTTGCGCTCCTGGGTTGAGGGCTATGGCTACACCTTC. Its translation: CASSLRSWVEGYGYTF. The rearrangement uses TRBV5-6 and TRBJ1-2; no clear D. The germline V gene encodes CDR1 SGHDT and CDR2 YYEEEE. CDR3 length: 16 amino acids. Trimming took off 1 base at V and 4 bases at J, with 17 bases between the two ends.

The genes are TRBV19 and TRBJ1-2, with a weak D call TRBD1 (5 bases). CDR1 LNHDA and CDR2 SQIVND come from the germline V gene (reference sequence). V was pared by 7 bases and J by 8 bases, with 17 bases between. This CDR3 spans 13 amino acids. CDR3 in amino acids: CASTIGTLGGYTF. CDR3 DNA: TGTGCCAGTACCATCGGGACTTTGGGAGGCTACACCTTC. Complete variable domain (other parts from reference TRBV19 and TRBJ1-2): DGGITQSPKYLFRKEGQNVTLSCEQNLNHDAMYWYRQDPGQGLRLIYYSQIVNDFQKGDIAEGYSVSREKKESFPLTVTSAQKNPTAFYLCASTIGTLGGYTFGSGTRLTVV.

This clone was recorded a few times. This chain joins TRBV5-1 and TRBJ2-1; D not certain. Trimming pared 0 bases from V and 9 bases from J, leaving 10 bases between. This CDR3 spans 13 amino acids. From germline, CDR1 is SGHRS and CDR2 YFSETQ. The CDR3 sequence is CASSLASVGEQFF. DNA of the CDR3: TGCGCCAGCAGCTTGGCCTCCGTAGGTGAGCAGTTCTTC.

The chain recombines TRBV6-1 with TRBJ1-5; no clear D gene. Germline assignment: CDR1 MNHNS and CDR2 SASEGT. V was trimmed by 2 bases and J by 4 bases, leaving 15 bases between them. The CDR3 runs to 16 residues. The CDR3 is CASSEFRRPINQPQHF. The DNA for the CDR3 is TGTGCCAGCAGTGAATTCCGCAGGCCCATAAATCAGCCCCAGCATTTT.